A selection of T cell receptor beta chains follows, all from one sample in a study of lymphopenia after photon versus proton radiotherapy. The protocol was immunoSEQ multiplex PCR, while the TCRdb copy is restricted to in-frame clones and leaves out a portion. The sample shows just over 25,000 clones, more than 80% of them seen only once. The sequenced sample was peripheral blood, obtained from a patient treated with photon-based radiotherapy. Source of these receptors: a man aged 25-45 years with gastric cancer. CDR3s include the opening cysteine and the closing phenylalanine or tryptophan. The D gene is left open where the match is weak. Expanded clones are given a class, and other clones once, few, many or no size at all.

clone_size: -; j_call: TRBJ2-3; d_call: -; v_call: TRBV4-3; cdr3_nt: TGCGCCAGCAGCCAAGCGGCGGGGACAGATACGCAGTATTTT; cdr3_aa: CASSQAAGTDTQYF
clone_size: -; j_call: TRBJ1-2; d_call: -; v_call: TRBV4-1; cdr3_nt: TGTGCCAGCAGCCCAGGACAAGAAGATAACTATGGCTACACCTTC; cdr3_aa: CASSPGQEDNYGYTF
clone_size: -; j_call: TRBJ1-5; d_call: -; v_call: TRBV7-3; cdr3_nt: TGTGCCAGCAGCTTAATTCTAAGGGAGTCGCATAGCAATCAGCCCCAGCATTTT; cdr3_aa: CASSLILRESHSNQPQHF
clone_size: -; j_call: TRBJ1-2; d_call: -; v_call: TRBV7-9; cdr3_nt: TGTGCCAGCAGCTTAGAGGGGACTGGCTACACCTTC; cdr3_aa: CASSLEGTGYTF
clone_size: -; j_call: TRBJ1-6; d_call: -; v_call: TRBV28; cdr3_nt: TGTGCCAGCACTGAGGGAAGGGGCTATTCACCCCTCCACTTT; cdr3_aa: CASTEGRGYSPLHF
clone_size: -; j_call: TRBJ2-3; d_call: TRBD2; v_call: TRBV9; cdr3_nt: TGTGCCAGCAGCTTAGGGACTAGCGGGGGAACAGATACGCAGTATTTT; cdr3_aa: CASSLGTSGGTDTQYF
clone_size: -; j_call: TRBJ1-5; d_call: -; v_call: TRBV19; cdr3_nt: TGTGCCAGTAGTACGAGAGGCAATCAGCCCCAGCATTTT; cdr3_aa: CASSTRGNQPQHF
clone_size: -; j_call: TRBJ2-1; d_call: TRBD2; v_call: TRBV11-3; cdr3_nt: TGTGCCAGCAGCTTCTATAGCACGGGGGGGTACAATGAGCAGTTCTTC; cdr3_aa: CASSFYSTGGYNEQFF
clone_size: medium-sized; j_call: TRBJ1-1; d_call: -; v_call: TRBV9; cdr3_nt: TGTGCCAGCAGCGTTGGCCCCAACACTGAAGCTTTCTTT; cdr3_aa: CASSVGPNTEAFF
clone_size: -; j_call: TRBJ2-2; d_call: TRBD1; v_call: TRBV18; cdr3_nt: TGTGCCAGCTCACCGGACAGGCTCAACGGGGAGCTGTTTTTT; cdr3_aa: CASSPDRLNGELFF
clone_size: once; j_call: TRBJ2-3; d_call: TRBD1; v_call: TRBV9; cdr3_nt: TGTGCCAGCAGCGCACGGACAGGGGGAGATACGCAGTATTTT; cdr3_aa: CASSARTGGDTQYF
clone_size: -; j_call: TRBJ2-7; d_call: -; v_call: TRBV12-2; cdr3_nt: TGTGCAAGTCGCTTAGTATTTAAAGGGACAGCGAAATCCTACGAGCAGTACTTC; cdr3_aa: CASRLVFKGTAKSYEQYF
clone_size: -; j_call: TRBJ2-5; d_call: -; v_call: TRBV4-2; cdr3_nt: TGTGCCAGCAGCCAAGATACGGGGGATCAAGAGACCCAGTACTTC; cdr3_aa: CASSQDTGDQETQYF
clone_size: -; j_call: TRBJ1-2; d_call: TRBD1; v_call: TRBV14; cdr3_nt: TGTGCCAGCAGCCTGGACGGGACAGACTTAAATGGCTACACCTTC; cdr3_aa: CASSLDGTDLNGYTF
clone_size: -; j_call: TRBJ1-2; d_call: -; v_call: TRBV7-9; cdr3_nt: TGTGCCAGCAGCTTAGGACCGGCGCACTATGGCTACACCTTC; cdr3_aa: CASSLGPAHYGYTF
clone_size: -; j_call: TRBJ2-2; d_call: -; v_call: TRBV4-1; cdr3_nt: TGCGCCAGCAGCCAACAAGGGGATTATACCGGGGAGCTGTTTTTT; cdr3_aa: CASSQQGDYTGELFF
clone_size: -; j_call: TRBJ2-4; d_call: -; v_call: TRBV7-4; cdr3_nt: TGTGCCAGCAGCGGAAGTCGATCGGAAAACATTCAGTACTTC; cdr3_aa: CASSGSRSENIQYF
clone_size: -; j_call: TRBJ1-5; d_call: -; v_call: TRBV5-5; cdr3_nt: TGTGCCAGCAGCTTGGATTTAGGTGCATGGCAGCCCCAGCATTTT; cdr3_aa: CASSLDLGAWQPQHF
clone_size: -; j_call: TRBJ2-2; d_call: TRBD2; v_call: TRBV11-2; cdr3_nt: TGTGCCAGCAGTCAACAGCCGGGACTAGCGAACACCGGGGAGCTGTTTTTT; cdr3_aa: CASSQQPGLANTGELFF
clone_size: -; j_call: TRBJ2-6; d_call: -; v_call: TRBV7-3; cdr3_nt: TGTGCCAGCAGCTTCGGGGGGCGGCGAGGGGCCAACGTCCTGACTTTC; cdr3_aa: CASSFGGRRGANVLTF
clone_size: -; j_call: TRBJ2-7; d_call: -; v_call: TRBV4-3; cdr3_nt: TGCGCCAGCAGCCAAGAGGGAACAGGGCCCTCCTACGAGCAGTACTTC; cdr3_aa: CASSQEGTGPSYEQYF
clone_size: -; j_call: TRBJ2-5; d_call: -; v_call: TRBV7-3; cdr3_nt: TGTGCCAGCAGGTTACAGGGTGGAGAGACCCAGTACTTC; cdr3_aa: CASRLQGGETQYF
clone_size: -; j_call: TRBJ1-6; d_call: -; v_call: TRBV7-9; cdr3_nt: TGTGCCAGCAGCCTGGACACTCTTAATTCACCCCTCCACTTT; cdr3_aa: CASSLDTLNSPLHF
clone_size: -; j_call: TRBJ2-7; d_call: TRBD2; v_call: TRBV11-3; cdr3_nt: TGTGCCAGCAGCTTAGGGGGACTAGCGGGAAGTGAGCAGTACTTC; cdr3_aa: CASSLGGLAGSEQYF
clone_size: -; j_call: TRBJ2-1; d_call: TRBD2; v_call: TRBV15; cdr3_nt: TGTGCCACCAGCAGGGAGCGGGGGGGGTCCTACAATGAGCAGTTCTTC; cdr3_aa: CATSRERGGSYNEQFF
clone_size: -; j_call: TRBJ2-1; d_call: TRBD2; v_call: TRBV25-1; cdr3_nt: TGTGCCAGCAGTGAATATGGGGCGGGAGAACTTACCAATGAGCAGTTCTTC; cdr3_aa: CASSEYGAGELTNEQFF
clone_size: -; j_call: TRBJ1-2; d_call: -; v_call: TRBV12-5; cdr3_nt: TGTGCTAGTGGTTTGGGCCAGGGGAACTATGGCTACACCTTC; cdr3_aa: CASGLGQGNYGYTF
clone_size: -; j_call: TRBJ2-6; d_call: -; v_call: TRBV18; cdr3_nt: TGTGCCAGCTCAACCGGGATAAGGGGAACCGGGGCCAACATCCTGACTTTC; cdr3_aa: CASSTGIRGTGANILTF
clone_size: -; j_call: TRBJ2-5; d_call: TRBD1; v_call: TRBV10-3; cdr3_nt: TGTGCCATCAGTGACGGGGGACAGGGGGCGGAGACCCAGTACTTC; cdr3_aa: CAISDGGQGAETQYF
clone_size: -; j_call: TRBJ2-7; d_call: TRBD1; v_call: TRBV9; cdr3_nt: TGTGCCAGCAGCGCAAAGGACAGGGGGTACGAGCAGTACTTC; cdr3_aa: CASSAKDRGYEQYF
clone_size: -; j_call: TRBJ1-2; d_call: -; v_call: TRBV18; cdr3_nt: TGTGCCACTACGGGAGGACCCTGGGACTATGGCTACACCTTC; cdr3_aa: CATTGGPWDYGYTF
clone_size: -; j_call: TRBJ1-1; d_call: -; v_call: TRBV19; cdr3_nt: TGTGCCAGTAGTATTGAGGGGGACACTGAAGCTTTCTTT; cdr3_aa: CASSIEGDTEAFF
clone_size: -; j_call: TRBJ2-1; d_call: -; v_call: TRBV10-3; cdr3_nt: TGTGCCATCAGGTTCGGGGGAGGTTGGGATGAGCAGTTCTTC; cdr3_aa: CAIRFGGGWDEQFF
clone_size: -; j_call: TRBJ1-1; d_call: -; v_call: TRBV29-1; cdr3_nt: TGCAGCGCTGTTACGACGGGGATGGACACTGAAGCTTTCTTT; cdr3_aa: CSAVTTGMDTEAFF
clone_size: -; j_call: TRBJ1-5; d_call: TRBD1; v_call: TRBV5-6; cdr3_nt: TGTGCCAGCAGCTCGAGGGACAGGGGTGATCAGCCCCAGCATTTT; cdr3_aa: CASSSRDRGDQPQHF
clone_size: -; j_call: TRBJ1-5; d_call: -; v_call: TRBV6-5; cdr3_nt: TGTGCCAGCATGAGGGGGGTCCGGAACAATCAGCCCCAGCATTTT; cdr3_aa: CASMRGVRNNQPQHF
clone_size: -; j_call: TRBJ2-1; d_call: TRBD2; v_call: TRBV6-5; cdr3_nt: TGTGCCAGCAGTGGAGCGGGGAGGGACGAGCAGTTCTTC; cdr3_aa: CASSGAGRDEQFF
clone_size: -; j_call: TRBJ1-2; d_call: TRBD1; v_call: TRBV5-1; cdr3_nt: TGCGCCAGCAGCGAGATGACAGGGAACTATGGCTACACCTTC; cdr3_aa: CASSEMTGNYGYTF
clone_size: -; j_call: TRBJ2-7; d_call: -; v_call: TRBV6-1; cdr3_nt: TGTGCCAGCAGTGAACTTGCTAGCGAAGTAACAAGCTACGAGCAGTACTTC; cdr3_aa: CASSELASEVTSYEQYF
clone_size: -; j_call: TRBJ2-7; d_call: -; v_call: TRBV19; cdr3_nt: TGTGCCAGTAGTTCGCCGGGGGCAGGAGTCTACGAGCAGTACTTC; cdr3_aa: CASSSPGAGVYEQYF
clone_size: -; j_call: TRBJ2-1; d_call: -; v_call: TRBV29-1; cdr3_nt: TGCAGCGTTGACACGGTTGGGGAGCAGTTCTTC; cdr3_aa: CSVDTVGEQFF
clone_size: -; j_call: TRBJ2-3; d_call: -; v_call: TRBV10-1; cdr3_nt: TGCGCCAGCAGTCATGGACCCACAGATACGCAGTATTTT; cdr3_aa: CASSHGPTDTQYF
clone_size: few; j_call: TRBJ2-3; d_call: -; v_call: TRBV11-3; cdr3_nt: TGTGCCAGCAGCCCCAGCACGGGCACAGATACGCAGTATTTT; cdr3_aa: CASSPSTGTDTQYF
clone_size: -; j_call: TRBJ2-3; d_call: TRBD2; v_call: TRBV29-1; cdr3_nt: TGCAGCGTTGAAGGGACTAGCGGAAGGAATACGCAGTATTTT; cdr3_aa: CSVEGTSGRNTQYF
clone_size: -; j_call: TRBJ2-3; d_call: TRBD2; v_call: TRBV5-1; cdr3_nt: TGCGCCAGCAGCTTGGGACTAGCGGGGGGGACAGATACGCAGTATTTT; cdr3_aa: CASSLGLAGGTDTQYF
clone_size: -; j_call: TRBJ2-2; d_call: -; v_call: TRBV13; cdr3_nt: TGTGCCAGCAGCCCGCCGGGACTCTTGCAGGAGGGGGAGCTGTTTTTT; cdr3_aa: CASSPPGLLQEGELFF
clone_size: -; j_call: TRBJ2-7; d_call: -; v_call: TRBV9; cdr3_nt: TGTGCCAGCAGTCTTTACGACGACAGGTCAAGCGAGCAGTACTTC; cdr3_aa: CASSLYDDRSSEQYF
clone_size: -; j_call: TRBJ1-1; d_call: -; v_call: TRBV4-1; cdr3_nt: TGCGCCAGCAGCCAAGATTTCGGCGGGGATGTGTGGACTGAAGCTTTCTTT; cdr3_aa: CASSQDFGGDVWTEAFF
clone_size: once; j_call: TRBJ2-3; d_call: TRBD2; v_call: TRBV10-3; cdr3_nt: TGTGCCATCAGTCTAGCGGGGGGACGCACAGATACGCAGTATTTT; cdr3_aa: CAISLAGGRTDTQYF
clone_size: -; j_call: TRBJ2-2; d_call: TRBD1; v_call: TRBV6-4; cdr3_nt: TGTGCCAGCAGTCCACTAATGACAGGGACGAACACCGGGGAGCTGTTTTTT; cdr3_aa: CASSPLMTGTNTGELFF